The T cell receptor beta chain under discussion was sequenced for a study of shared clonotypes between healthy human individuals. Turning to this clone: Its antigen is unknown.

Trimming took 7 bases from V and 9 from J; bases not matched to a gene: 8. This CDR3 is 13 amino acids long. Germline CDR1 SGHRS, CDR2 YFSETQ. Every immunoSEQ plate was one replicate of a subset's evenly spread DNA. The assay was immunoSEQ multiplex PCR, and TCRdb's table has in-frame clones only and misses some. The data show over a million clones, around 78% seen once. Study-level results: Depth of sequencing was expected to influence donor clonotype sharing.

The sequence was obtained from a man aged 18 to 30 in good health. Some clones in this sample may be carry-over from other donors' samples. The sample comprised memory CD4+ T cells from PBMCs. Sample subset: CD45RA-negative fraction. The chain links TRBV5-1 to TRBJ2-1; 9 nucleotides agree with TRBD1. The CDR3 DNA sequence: TGCGCCAGCTACGAACAGGGGGCAGGTGAGCAGTTCTTC. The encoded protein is CASYEQGAGEQFF.